This is a list of T cell receptor beta chains from one sample in a study of OX40 agonist ivuxolimab in advanced cancers. Profiled with immunoSEQ multiplex PCR; TCRdb holds only in-frame clones, not every one. The sample consists of about 82,000 clones, approximately 89% of them appearing once. Here the sequenced sample was CD4+ or CD8+ T cells sorted from blood, taken in a trial of the OX40 agonist ivuxolimab. The source of these receptors is an adult with an advanced solid tumor such as melanoma, head and neck, liver or kidney cancer. Each CDR3 is given without its conserved first and last residue. D genes are given only for firm matches.

CDR3 protein	D gene	V gene	J gene
ASSPRDRTDTQY	TRBD1	TRBV18	TRBJ2-3
ASSLWLAGHEQY	TRBD2	TRBV5-6	TRBJ2-7
ASSWSAGANVLT	-	TRBV5-5	TRBJ2-6
AISGGTGTDSPLH	TRBD1	TRBV10-3	TRBJ1-6
ASSLAGEPNEQF	-	TRBV7-8	TRBJ2-1
ATHRGNQPQH	-	TRBV6-1	TRBJ1-5
ASSLAAGRGSYEQY	-	TRBV7-2	TRBJ2-7
ASRERSNEKLF	-	TRBV19	TRBJ1-4
ASISPGIRTEAF	-	TRBV6-5	TRBJ1-1
ASSHRREPGDTQY	TRBD2	TRBV11-2	TRBJ2-3
ASSLWGTSGNNEQF	TRBD2	TRBV7-2	TRBJ2-1
ASSVAGNGYT	-	TRBV9	TRBJ1-2
AWSFNGQETQY	-	TRBV30	TRBJ2-5
ASSLTSGSNQPQH	-	TRBV27	TRBJ1-5
ASSLLQGEDTQY	-	TRBV28	TRBJ2-3
ACWTGRNEQY	TRBD1	TRBV30	TRBJ2-7
ASSFYYSSYEQY	-	TRBV5-8	TRBJ2-7
ASSQGNLLENQPQH	-	TRBV4-1	TRBJ1-5
ASSASGTNYNEQF	-	TRBV9	TRBJ2-1
ASSPGTGAAPLH	TRBD1	TRBV10-1	TRBJ1-6
ASSLGRKAYEQY	-	TRBV5-5	TRBJ2-7
ASLRGTGATGELF	TRBD1	TRBV6-5	TRBJ2-2
ASSYGQSQY	-	TRBV6-5	TRBJ2-4
ASSEGLRGDELPEQY	-	TRBV2	TRBJ2-7
ASSTEDRDPLGQY	TRBD1	TRBV19	TRBJ2-7
ASKGRGTDTQY	-	TRBV6-5	TRBJ2-3
ASSYSRDRDGYT	TRBD1	TRBV6-5	TRBJ1-2
ASSIRQPSGANVLT	-	TRBV19	TRBJ2-6
ASTLTTGGDTQY	-	TRBV7-9	TRBJ2-3
ASSYGTATYEQY	TRBD1	TRBV7-9	-
ASSIGGRDEKLF	-	TRBV19	TRBJ1-4
ASSLVGGLAYNEQF	-	TRBV5-1	TRBJ2-1
ASSQPGPGNYGYT	-	TRBV18	TRBJ1-2
ASSLMGIYGYT	-	TRBV5-5	TRBJ1-2
AAKQGAGNQPQH	TRBD1	TRBV6-1	TRBJ1-5
ASSLGHGNIQY	-	TRBV7-2	TRBJ2-4
ASSSGLRLF	-	TRBV7-6	TRBJ1-4
ASSLRSGELF	-	TRBV6-6	TRBJ2-2
ASSQDVRETQY	-	TRBV4-3	TRBJ2-5
ATASRLTSTDTQY	-	TRBV15	TRBJ2-3
ASSLEWAGQGLLKGNTEAF	TRBD1	TRBV5-1	TRBJ1-1
ASSLWAGGYTEAF	-	TRBV5-1	TRBJ1-1
ASSRSGQSHEQY	TRBD1	TRBV5-1	TRBJ2-7
ASSLGGQGTGELF	TRBD1	TRBV5-1	TRBJ2-2
ASSQDQWGSSYNEQF	-	TRBV4-3	TRBJ2-1
ASSTTGATNEKLF	TRBD1	TRBV28	TRBJ1-4
ASSLRYEQY	-	TRBV28	TRBJ2-7
ASSQGGLGVTSGNTIY	-	TRBV4-1	TRBJ1-3
ASTGRGTDTQY	TRBD2	TRBV6-1	TRBJ2-3
ASSPAGEGGQETQY	-	TRBV28	TRBJ2-5
ASSLDEEGEQF	-	TRBV5-1	TRBJ2-1
ASSQVAGTVMKKLF	TRBD1	TRBV4-1	TRBJ1-4
ASSFDYEKLF	-	TRBV5-1	TRBJ1-4
ASSEGHGVYGYT	-	TRBV6-1	TRBJ1-2